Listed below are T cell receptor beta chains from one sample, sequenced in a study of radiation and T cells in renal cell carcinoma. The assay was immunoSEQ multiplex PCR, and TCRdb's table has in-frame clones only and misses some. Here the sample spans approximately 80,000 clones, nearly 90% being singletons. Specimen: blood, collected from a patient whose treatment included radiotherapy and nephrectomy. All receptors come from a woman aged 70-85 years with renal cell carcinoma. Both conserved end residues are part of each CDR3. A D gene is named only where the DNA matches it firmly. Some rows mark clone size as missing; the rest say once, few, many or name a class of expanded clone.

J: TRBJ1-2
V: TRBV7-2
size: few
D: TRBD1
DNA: TGTGCCAGCAGCTCCCGGACAGGCACCAGGGCGGCATATGGCTACACCTTC
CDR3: CASSSRTGTRAAYGYTF

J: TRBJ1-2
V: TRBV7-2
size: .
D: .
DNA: TGTGCCAGCAGCATCGACAGTTTTAACTATGGCTACACCTTC
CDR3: CASSIDSFNYGYTF

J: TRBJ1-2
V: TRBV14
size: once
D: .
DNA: TGTGCCAGCAGCCAAGGGACCCTGACTAAATACACCTTC
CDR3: CASSQGTLTKYTF

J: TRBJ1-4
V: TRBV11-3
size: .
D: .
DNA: TGTGCCAGCAGCTCCTCAGAAGGCCCTAATGAAAAACTGTTTTTT
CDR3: CASSSSEGPNEKLFF

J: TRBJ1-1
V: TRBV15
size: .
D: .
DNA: TGTGCCACCAGCAGAGTCGGGGGAATGAACACTGAAGCTTTCTTT
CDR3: CATSRVGGMNTEAFF

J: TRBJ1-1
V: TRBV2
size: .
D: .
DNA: TGTGCCAGCAGTCGCGGACAGATGAACACTGAAGCTTTCTTT
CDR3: CASSRGQMNTEAFF

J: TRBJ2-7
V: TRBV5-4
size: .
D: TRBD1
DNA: TGTGCCAGCAGCTCGGACAGGTCCAGCTCCTACGAGCAGTACTTC
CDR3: CASSSDRSSSYEQYF

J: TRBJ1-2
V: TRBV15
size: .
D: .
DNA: TGTGCCACCAGCAGAGACAAGTCCCCAAACTATGGCTACACCTTC
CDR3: CATSRDKSPNYGYTF

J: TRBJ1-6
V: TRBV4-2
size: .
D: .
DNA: TGTGCCAGCAGCCAAGATCAATGGGAGGGTGTAGGGTCACCCCTCCACTTT
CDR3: CASSQDQWEGVGSPLHF

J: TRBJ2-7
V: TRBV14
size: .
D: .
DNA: TGTGCCAGCAGCCTTAGTGGGACCCCGCATGAGCAGTACTTC
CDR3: CASSLSGTPHEQYF

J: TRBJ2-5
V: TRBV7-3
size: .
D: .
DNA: TGTGCCAGCAGCTTAATGGGCAGGGGAGCAGAGACCCAGTACTTC
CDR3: CASSLMGRGAETQYF

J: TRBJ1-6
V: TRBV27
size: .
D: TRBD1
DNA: TGTGCCAGCAGTTTAGGACAGGGGTATCGGTCACCCCTCCACTTT
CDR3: CASSLGQGYRSPLHF

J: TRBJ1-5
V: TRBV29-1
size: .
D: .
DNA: TGCAGCGTCGGACGGGATAGCAATCAGCCCCAGCATTTT
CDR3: CSVGRDSNQPQHF

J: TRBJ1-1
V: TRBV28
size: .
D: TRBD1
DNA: TGTGCCAGCAGACTATCGACAGGGGGTCTCTCTGAAGCTTTCTTT
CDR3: CASRLSTGGLSEAFF

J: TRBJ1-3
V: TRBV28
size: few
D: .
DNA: TGTGCCAGCAGCCCCCCGGGGCCCTCTGGAAACACCATATATTTT
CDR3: CASSPPGPSGNTIYF

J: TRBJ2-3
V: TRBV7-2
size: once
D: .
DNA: TGTGCCAGCAGCTCTACACAAAGAGGCACAGATACGCAGTATTTT
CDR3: CASSSTQRGTDTQYF

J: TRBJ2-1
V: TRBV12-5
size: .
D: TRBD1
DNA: TGTGCTAGTGGCCGCGGACAGGGGGAAAGGAATGAGCAGTTCTTC
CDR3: CASGRGQGERNEQFF

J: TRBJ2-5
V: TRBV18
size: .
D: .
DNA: TGTGCCAGCTCACCAGAACAAGAGACCCAGTACTTC
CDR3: CASSPEQETQYF

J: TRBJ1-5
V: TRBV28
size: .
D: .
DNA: TGTGCCAGCAGTTTTCCGGACAGCATCAATCAGCCCCAGCATTTT
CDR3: CASSFPDSINQPQHF

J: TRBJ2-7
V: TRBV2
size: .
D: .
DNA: TGTGCCAGCGCCGGCTCCTACGAGCAGTACTTC
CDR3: CASAGSYEQYF

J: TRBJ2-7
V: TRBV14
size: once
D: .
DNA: TGTGCCAGCAGCCAAGTTCGCGGCAGGGTGAACGAGCAGTACTTC
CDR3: CASSQVRGRVNEQYF

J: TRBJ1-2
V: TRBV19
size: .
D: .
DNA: TGTGCCAGTAGTATAGATGGCGGACCCTACGGCTACACCTTC
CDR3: CASSIDGGPYGYTF

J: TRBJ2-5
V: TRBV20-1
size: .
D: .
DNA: TGCAGTGCTCCCCAGCGGGAGACCCAGTACTTC
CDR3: CSAPQRETQYF

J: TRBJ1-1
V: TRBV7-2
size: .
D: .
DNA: TGTGCCAGCAGCCTCATGAACACTGAAGCTTTCTTT
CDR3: CASSLMNTEAFF

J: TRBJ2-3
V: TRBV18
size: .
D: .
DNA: TGTGCCAGCTCACCACCGGGCACCGTGGGAGATACGCAGTATTTT
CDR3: CASSPPGTVGDTQYF

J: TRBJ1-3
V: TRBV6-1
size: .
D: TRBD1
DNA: TGTGCCAGCAGACAGGGGTCTGGAAACACCATATATTTT
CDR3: CASRQGSGNTIYF

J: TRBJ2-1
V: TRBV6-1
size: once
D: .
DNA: TGTGCCAGCAGTACCGGGGCGGGGTCCTACAATGAGCAGTTCTTC
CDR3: CASSTGAGSYNEQFF